This T cell receptor (beta chain) derives from a study of blood T cells in healthy people across ages. In this sample, this clonotype turned up a few times. Its antigen remains unknown. Then a second PCR, running roughly 7 to 11 cycles, was carried out with a sample-barcoded 5' primer and a J-beta primer mix. TCRdb recomputed calls from the 5' RACE reads with MiXCR, one row per CDR3 protein. The sample lists roughly 1,300,000 distinct CDR3 sequences; roughly 59% were seen once. This CDR3 is 13 amino acids long. In germline, CDR1 is SEHNR, CDR2 FQNEAQ (reference sequence). V lost 1 base and J lost 15, with 16 bases in between. Study observations and caveats: It was held that diversity estimates obtained from one million T cells represented underestimates.

This clonotype was sampled from a young man in good health. The sample comprised blood. The chain combines TRBV7-9 with TRBJ2-4; a possible D gene is TRBD1 (6 bases). The CDR3 reads CASSLDLQGSWYF. The CDR3 DNA reads TGTGCCAGCAGCTTAGACCTACAGGGATCGTGGTACTTC.